Here is one TCR beta chain with its context. This specimen belongs to a study of blood T cell repertoires in COVID-19. Study as a whole: Acute-phase and convalescent COVID-19 samples originated in the United States, Italy and Spain. PBMCs, B-cell-depleted T cells, or T cells were the source of the cDNA or gDNA that made up the material.

In the source study's methods: It was from reference gene primer amplification that nucleated cell counts were estimated. Sequencing was performed with immunoSEQ multiplex PCR; in TCRdb, only in-frame clones are kept and a portion is missing. V, J and clone size are those of that table, while D and trimming were read from the DNA. The data show some 250,000 clones, roughly 80% seen once. This CDR3 is 15 amino acids long. V trimming: 4 bases; J trimming: 6 bases; junction bases outside the gene matches: 9. The germline CDR1 and CDR2 sequences are KGHDR and SFDVKD. Sequencing used peripheral blood. This clonotype was obtained from a woman aged 18-29 years with acute or convalescent COVID-19. The chain uses TRBV24-1 and TRBJ2-7, with TRBD1 matching 9 bases. Here the CDR3 DNA reads TGTGCCACCAGTGACCCCGGGACAGGGCTTGGCGAGCAGTACTTC. The encoded protein is CATSDPGTGLGEQYF.